The present T cell receptor (beta chain) was sequenced within a study of Graves' ophthalmopathy and Graves' hyperthyroidism. The CDR3 has 14 residues. Germline CDR1 and CDR2: SGHVS and FQNEAQ. This clonotype was picked up a small number of times. An end of the junction does not agree with germline; a read error may underlie this. For repertoire sequencing, the TCR beta CDR3 regions were amplified from RNA transcripts. The authors performed first-round RT-PCR with HTBI primers and then a second-round multiplex PCR. In TCRdb, the multiplex PCR reads were re-called with MiXCR into one record per CDR3 protein. The data contain 200,000 to 250,000 distinct CDR3 sequences, 20% to 25% of them singletons.

This receptor was taken from a woman between 50 and 59 years old with Graves' ophthalmopathy. The chain joins TRBV7-8 to TRBJ2-7; D might be TRBD1 or TRBD2, each matching 5 bases. Sequenced sample: peripheral blood. The CDR3 sequence: CASSTELGVVERYF. The CDR3 nucleotides read TGTGCCAGCAGCACCGAGCTGGGGGTCGTCGAGCGGTACTTC. Based on the CDR3 plus reference TRBV7-8 and TRBJ2-7, the full variable domain is GAGVSQSPRYKVAKRGQDVALRCDPISGHVSLFWYQQALGQGPEFLTYFQNEAQLDKSGLPSDRFFAERPEGSVSTLKIQRTQQEDSAVYLCASSTELGVVERYFGPGTRLTVT.